This TCR beta chain was profiled in a study of Ad26.COV2.S vaccination and SARS-CoV-2 variants. Study-level information: Donor got 5x10^10 or 1x10^11 viral particles of Ad26.COV2.S.

Points on this clone: The antigen remains undetermined.

The protocol was immunoSEQ multiplex PCR, while the TCRdb copy is restricted to in-frame clones and leaves out a portion. The sample lists 300,000 to 400,000 clones; about nine tenths were seen once. Study-wide results and limits: There was a possibility that the TCR breadth and depth analyses underestimated total T cell responses. Placebo recipients had lower spike-specific TCR breadth than vaccine recipients.

The treatment denotes: about 20 received Ad26.COV2.S at low or high dose, single or two shots; 5 received placebo; per-sample allocation not given. Specimens were obtained on day 63 following the first vaccine or placebo injection. The administered vaccine (an Ad26 vector) expressed Wuhan-strain SARS-CoV-2 spike. Germline lookup yields CDR1 MNHEY and CDR2 SVGAGI. CDR3 length: 13 amino acids. V lost 2 bases and J 2 bases, leaving 6 bases between the germline ends. Material: peripheral blood, obtained in a trial of Ad26.COV2.S vaccine versus placebo. This chain joins TRBV6-5 and TRBJ1-1; D is uncertain. This receptor was identified in a person aged 18-60 years who received the Ad26.COV2.S COVID-19 vaccine or a placebo. CDR3 loop: CASSYTANTEAFF. The CDR3, as DNA: TGTGCCAGCAGTTACACAGCAAACACTGAAGCTTTCTTT.